Presented here are 8 T cell receptor beta chains from one specimen sequenced in a study of cytomegalovirus exposure and HLA in healthy donors. The PCR made use of 60 Vbeta and 13 Jbeta primers. Libraries were prepared by immunoSEQ multiplex PCR; TCRdb keeps only in-frame clonotypes and omits some of them. The data show approximately 200,000 clones, with around three quarters seen just once and roughly 2% held by the top ten. Sequencing used PBMCs. Receptor source: a man in his thirties or forties in good health and CMV-seronegative.

The rearrangement joins TRBV9 to TRBJ2-7; D ambiguous. The CDR3 is made up of 15 amino acids. Germline lookup yields CDR1 SGDLS and CDR2 YYNGEE. V lost 0 bases and J 4 bases, leaving 14 bases between the germline ends. The DNA for the CDR3 is TGTGCCAGCAGCGTAGACTCATTTGCCGGGTACGAGCAGTACTTC. Translated, it gives CASSVDSFAGYEQYF.

The chain has TRBV7-6 and TRBJ1-1; 7 bases are shared with TRBD1. The ends lost 5 bases at V and 4 bases at J; junction bases unmatched: 7. This CDR3 region has 14 residues. Germline loops: CDR1 SGHVS, CDR2 FNYEAQ. In nucleotides, the CDR3 is TGTGCCAGCAGCAGACTACAGGGGTCCACTGAAGCTTTCTTT. It yields the protein CASSRLQGSTEAFF.

The chain joins TRBV5-1 to TRBJ2-7; 7 nucleotides agree with TRBD2. CDR3 length equals 18 residues. The V and J ends lost 0 bases and 6 bases, in that order; junction bases with no gene match: 18. Germline lookup yields CDR1 SGHRS and CDR2 YFSETQ. The CDR3 DNA reads as TGCGCCAGCAGCTTGGATCCTGGCGGGAGTTTTACATATCGCGAGCAGTACTTC. Protein product: CASSLDPGGSFTYREQYF.

The genes are TRBV19 and TRBJ2-2; perhaps TRBD2 as D (5 bases). The germline V gene has CDR1 LNHDA and CDR2 SQIVND (reference sequence). Trimming stripped 3 bases from V and 5 bases from J, with 13 bases between. This CDR3 is 15 amino acids long. The CDR3, as DNA: TGTGCCAGTAGTATGTCAGGAGCGGATACCGGGGAGCTGTTTTTT. Its translation is CASSMSGADTGELFF.

This clone appeared a single time. The chain links TRBV28 to TRBJ1-1, with a tentative D call TRBD1 (5 bases). CDR1 and CDR2 from the germline V gene are MDHEN and SYDVKM. The CDR3 spans 13 residues. V shed 8 bases and J shed 1 base, with 11 bases lying between them. CDR3 loop: CASPGGRNTEAFF. Here the CDR3 DNA reads TGTGCCAGCCCTGGGGGGAGGAACACTGAAGCTTTCTTT.

This clone showed up just once. This chain links TRBV11-2 with TRBJ2-3, with D possibly being TRBD1 (5 bases). CDR3 size: 16 residues. Germline CDR1 SGHAT, CDR2 FQNNGV. Trimming pared 1 base from V and 0 bases from J, leaving 11 bases between. The CDR3 is CASSLGGQPSTDTQYF. CDR3 sequence (DNA): TGTGCCAGCAGCTTAGGGGGCCAACCTAGCACAGATACGCAGTATTTT.

This chain links TRBV9 with TRBJ1-1; TRBD1 agrees at 7 bases. CDR1 and CDR2 from the germline V gene are SGDLS and YYNGEE. V lost 4 bases, J lost 1 base, and 7 bases stayed unmatched. The length of the CDR3 is 15 residues. This chain's CDR3 is CASSPPTGTNTEAFF. CDR3 bases: TGTGCCAGCAGCCCCCCGACAGGGACGAACACTGAAGCTTTCTTT.

The chain joins TRBV28 to TRBJ2-3; possible D gene TRBD1, 5 bases. The CDR3 is 15 amino acids. Germline loops: CDR1 MDHEN, CDR2 SYDVKM. Trimming shortened V by 6 bases and J by 0 bases, and 13 bases separated the two germline ends. The CDR3 reads CASSPNTGSTDTQYF. CDR3 nucleotide sequence: TGTGCCAGCAGCCCCAACACAGGTAGCACAGATACGCAGTATTTT.